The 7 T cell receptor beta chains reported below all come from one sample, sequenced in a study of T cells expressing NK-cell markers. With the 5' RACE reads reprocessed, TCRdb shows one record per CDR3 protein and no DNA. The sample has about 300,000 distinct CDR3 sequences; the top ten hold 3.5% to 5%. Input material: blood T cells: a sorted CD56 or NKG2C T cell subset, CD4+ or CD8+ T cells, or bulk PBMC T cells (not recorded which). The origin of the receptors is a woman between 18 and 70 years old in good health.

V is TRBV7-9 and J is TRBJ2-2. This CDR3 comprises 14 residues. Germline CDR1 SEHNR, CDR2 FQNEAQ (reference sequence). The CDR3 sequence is CASSFDGYTGELFF.

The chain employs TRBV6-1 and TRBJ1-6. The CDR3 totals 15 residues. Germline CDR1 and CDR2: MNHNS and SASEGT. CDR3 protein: CASTPNLSYNSPLHF.

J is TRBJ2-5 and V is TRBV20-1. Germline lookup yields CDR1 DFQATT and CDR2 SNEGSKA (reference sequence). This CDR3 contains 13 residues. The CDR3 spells CSARLAPQETQYF.

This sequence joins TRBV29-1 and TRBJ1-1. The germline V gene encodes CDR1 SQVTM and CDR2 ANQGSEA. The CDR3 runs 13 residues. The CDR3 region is CSVERQTNTEAFF.

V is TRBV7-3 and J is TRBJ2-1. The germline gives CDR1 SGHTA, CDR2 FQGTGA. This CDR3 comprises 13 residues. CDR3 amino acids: CASSRRGGDEQFF.

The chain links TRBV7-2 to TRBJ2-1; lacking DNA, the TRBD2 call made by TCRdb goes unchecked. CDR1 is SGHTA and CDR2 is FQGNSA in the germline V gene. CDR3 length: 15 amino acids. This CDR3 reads CASSGGSGSYNEQFF. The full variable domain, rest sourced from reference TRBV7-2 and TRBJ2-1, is GAGVSQSPSNKVTEKGKDVELRCDPISGHTALYWYRQSLGQGLEFLIYFQGNSAPDKSGLPSDRFSAERTGGSVSTLTIQRTQQEDSAVYLCASSGGSGSYNEQFFGPGTRLTVL.

CDR3 in amino acids: CASSWRDRETQYF. The V gene is TRBV12-3 or TRBV12-4, the J gene TRBJ2-5; TCRdb's D gene call, TRBD1, goes unchecked for lack of DNA. The CDR3 has 13 amino acids.